One sample yielded the 19 T cell receptor beta chains listed below, sequenced in a study of cytomegalovirus exposure and HLA in healthy donors. Both 60 Vbeta primers and 13 Jbeta primers went into the PCR. The method was immunoSEQ multiplex PCR; TCRdb's version includes in-frame clones alone and lacks a portion of them. The repertoire table contains approximately 40,000 clones. What was sequenced was PBMCs. These receptors originate from a woman aged 30 to 39 in good health and CMV-seronegative.

The gene calls are TRBV30 and TRBJ2-3, with TRBD2 matching over 7 bases. The J segment lost 3 bases and the V segment lost 2 bases, leaving 2 bases of the junction unmatched. The germline V gene has CDR1 GTSNPN and CDR2 SVGIG (reference sequence). The CDR3 is made up of 13 amino acids. The CDR3 region is CAWSLGGTDTQYF. The DNA of the CDR3 is TGTGCCTGGAGTCTCGGGGGGACAGATACGCAGTATTTT. Complete variable domain (other parts from reference TRBV30 and TRBJ2-3): SQTIHQWPATLVQPVGSPLSLECTVEGTSNPNLYWYRQAAGRGLQLLFYSVGIGQISSEVPQNLSASRPQDRQFILSSKKLLLSDSGFYLCAWSLGGTDTQYFGPGTRLTVL.

This chain links TRBV4-1 with TRBJ1-2; no definite D call. The germline V gene encodes CDR1 MGHRA and CDR2 YSYEKL. Trimming removed 0 bases at V and 2 bases at J, with 7 bases between. The CDR3 is made up of 14 amino acids. Written as DNA, the CDR3 is TGCGCCAGCAGCCAAGATCCCAGGAACTATGGCTACACCTTC. This codes for CASSQDPRNYGYTF.

This chain links TRBV29-1 with TRBJ1-1; possibly TRBD1 for D (5 bases). With 7 bases removed from V and 5 bases from J, the gap between germline ends came to 14 bases. This CDR3 spans 12 amino acids. Germline CDR1 is SQVTM and CDR2 is ANQGSEA. The CDR3 sequence: CSARGLGTEAFF. The CDR3 region has the DNA TGCAGCGCGCGGGGCTTGGGGACTGAAGCTTTCTTT.

The chain links TRBV25-1 to TRBJ1-3; D perhaps matches TRBD1 (5 bases). In germline, CDR1 is MGHDK, CDR2 SYGVNS. V lost 7 bases, J lost 2 bases, and 12 bases lay in between. The CDR3 length is 14 residues. The CDR3 reads CASTPAGTGNTIYF. Written as DNA, the CDR3 is TGTGCCAGCACCCCAGCAGGGACTGGAAACACCATATATTTT.

This sequence joins TRBV4-1 and TRBJ2-5, with 9 bases identical to TRBD2. Germline CDR1 reads MGHRA; CDR2 reads YSYEKL. The junction had 12 bases not matched to a gene; V was cut back by 8 bases and J by 5 bases. This CDR3 spans 15 amino acids. CDR3 nucleotides: TGCGCCAGCGGTAGCGGGAGTGACACCTGGGAGACCCAGTACTTC. Amino acid sequence: CASGSGSDTWETQYF.

The genes are TRBV10-3 and TRBJ2-7, with D perhaps matching TRBD2 (6 bases). Trimming removed 11 bases from V and 0 bases from J, with 11 bases in between. Germline V CDR1 and CDR2: ENHRY, SYGVKD. The CDR3 has 12 residues. The CDR3 DNA reads as TGTGCCTCCGGGGGTACCTCCTACGAGCAGTACTTC. Translation: CASGGTSYEQYF.

V is TRBV4-1 and J is TRBJ1-4; D possibly corresponds to TRBD1 (5 bases). CDR1 is MGHRA and CDR2 is YSYEKL in the germline V gene. This CDR3 region has 13 residues. Deletions cut 1 base from V and 7 bases from J, with 7 bases between. The CDR3 DNA is TGCGCCAGCAGCCAAGTTCAGGGTGAAAAACTGTTTTTT. Protein: CASSQVQGEKLFF.

The chain employs TRBV19 and TRBJ1-1; tentative D call: TRBD1 (5 bases). Trimming left V 8 bases short and J 4 bases short, with 20 bases between. Germline CDR1 is LNHDA and CDR2 is SQIVND (reference sequence). The CDR3 extends over 15 amino acids. CDR3 DNA: TGTGCCAGTTTCTCGACCGGGGGTAGGGCCACTGAAGCTTTCTTT. Its translation is CASFSTGGRATEAFF.

This chain joins TRBV6-5 and TRBJ1-3; D perhaps matches TRBD1 (6 bases). The V gene lost 6 bases and the J gene lost 2 bases, with 14 bases spanning the gap. Germline CDR1 is MNHEY and CDR2 is SVGAGI. This CDR3 is 15 amino acids long. CDR3: CASRLNRVAGNTIYF. The DNA for the CDR3 is TGTGCCAGCAGGTTAAACAGGGTGGCTGGAAACACCATATATTTT.

This chain uses TRBV4-3 with TRBJ2-6; 7 bases agree with TRBD1. Germline-derived CDR1 and CDR2 are LGHNA and YSLEER. CDR3 length equals 17 residues. The V segment lost 0 bases and the J segment 2 bases; nucleotides outside the gene matches: 4. The CDR3 nucleotides read TGCGCCAGCAGCCAAGATCCCGACAGGGCTGGGGCCAACGTCCTGACTTTC. It is translated as CASSQDPDRAGANVLTF.

J is TRBJ1-2 and V is TRBV7-2; 8 positions match TRBD1. CDR1 and CDR2 (germline): SGHTA, FQGNSA. Trimming at V came to 7 bases and at J to 5 bases, leaving 9 bases not matched to a gene. CDR3 length equals 14 residues. The CDR3 DNA reads TGTGCCAGCACGCTCCACAGGGGGTTGTATGGCTACACCTTC. As protein: CASTLHRGLYGYTF.

The chain has TRBV29-1 and TRBJ1-4; 9 nucleotides match TRBD1. The CDR3 has 13 residues. V shed 6 bases, J shed 7 bases, and the junction held 6 bases outside the gene matches. Looked up from germline, CDR1 is SQVTM and CDR2 is ANQGSEA. Written as DNA, the CDR3 is TGCAGCGTACAAACGGGACAGGGTGAAAAACTGTTTTTT. This translates into CSVQTGQGEKLFF.

The rearrangement links TRBV7-9 to TRBJ1-2; 9 nucleotides agree with TRBD1. The CDR3 runs 13 residues. V dropped 5 bases and J dropped 9; count of bases not matched to a gene: 7. The V gene's germline CDR1 is SEHNR and CDR2 FQNEAQ (reference sequence). CDR3 residues: CASSTGTGFRYTF. The CDR3 DNA reads TGTGCCAGCAGCACCGGGACAGGGTTTCGCTACACCTTC.

The chain joins TRBV11-2 to TRBJ2-7; 7 bases are shared with TRBD2. Looked up from germline, CDR1 is SGHAT and CDR2 is FQNNGV. The CDR3 length is 14 residues. Unmatched junction bases numbered 3, after V lost 0 bases and J lost 4 bases. This CDR3 reads CASSLERGRYEQYF. The CDR3 region has the DNA TGTGCCAGCAGCTTAGAGCGGGGGAGGTACGAGCAGTACTTC.

The chain employs TRBV7-2 and TRBJ2-1; possible D gene TRBD2, 6 bases. Trimming cost V 5 bases and J 3 bases, with 8 bases left between them. The CDR3 length is 13 residues. From germline, CDR1 is SGHTA and CDR2 FQGNSA. The CDR3 DNA reads TGTGCCAGCAGCCTGGGACTCTACAATGAGCAGTTCTTC. It is translated as CASSLGLYNEQFF.

V and J are TRBV7-9 and TRBJ2-5; TRBD2 agrees at 8 bases. Germline lookup yields CDR1 SEHNR and CDR2 FQNEAQ (reference sequence). The CDR3 totals 15 residues. V lost 2 bases, J lost 2 bases, and 4 bases stayed unmatched. CDR3 protein: CASSLPASGQETQYF. CDR3 sequence (DNA): TGTGCCAGCAGCTTACCGGCTAGCGGGCAAGAGACCCAGTACTTC.

J is TRBJ1-5 and V is TRBV6-1, with 8 bases matching TRBD1. The junction had 13 bases not matched to a gene; V was cut back by 3 bases and J by 6 bases. This CDR3 has 17 residues. The germline gives CDR1 MNHNS, CDR2 SASEGT. The chain's CDR3 is CASSDFLRTGQAQPQHF. Written as DNA, the CDR3 is TGTGCCAGCAGTGACTTTCTTAGGACAGGGCAGGCTCAGCCCCAGCATTTT.

The chain is built from TRBV11-3 and TRBJ1-1; 8 bases line up with TRBD1. Germline trimming cut 4 bases from V and 3 bases from J; bases unmatched to any gene: 7. The CDR3 consists of 15 residues. CDR1 and CDR2 from the germline V gene are SGHNT and YENEEA. The DNA of the CDR3 is TGTGCCAGCAGCTCCCAGACAGGGGTTGACACTGAAGCTTTCTTT. It translates to CASSSQTGVDTEAFF. The full variable domain, in which reference TRBV11-3 and TRBJ1-1 provide the parts outside the CDR3, is EAGVVQSPRYKIIEKKQPVAFWCNPISGHNTLYWYLQNLGQGPELLIRYENEEAVDDSQLPKDRFSAERLKGVDSTLKIQPAELGDSAVYLCASSSQTGVDTEAFFGQGTRLTVV.

The gene calls are TRBV5-4 and TRBJ1-1, with 8 positions matching TRBD1. The germline V gene encodes CDR1 SGHNT and CDR2 YYREEE (reference sequence). The CDR3 is 13 residues long. J was trimmed by 5 bases and V by 4 bases; bases with no gene match: 4. In nucleotides, the CDR3 is TGTGCCAGCAGCCGCGACAGGGGTACTGAAGCTTTCTTT. Translated: CASSRDRGTEAFF.